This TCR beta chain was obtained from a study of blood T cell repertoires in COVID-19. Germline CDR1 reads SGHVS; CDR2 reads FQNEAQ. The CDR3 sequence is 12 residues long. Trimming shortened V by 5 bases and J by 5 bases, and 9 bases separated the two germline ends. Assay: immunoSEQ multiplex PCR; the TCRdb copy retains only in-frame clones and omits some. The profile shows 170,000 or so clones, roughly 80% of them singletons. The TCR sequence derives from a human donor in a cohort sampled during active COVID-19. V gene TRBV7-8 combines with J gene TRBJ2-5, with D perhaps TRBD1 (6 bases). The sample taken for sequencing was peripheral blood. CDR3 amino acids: CASSPRGETQYF. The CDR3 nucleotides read TGTGCCAGCAGCCCTAGGGGGGAGACCCAGTACTTC.